The sequence of this T cell receptor beta chain was determined in a study of blood T cell repertoires in COVID-19. The germline V gene has CDR1 MDHEN and CDR2 SYDVKM. V lost 6 bases to trimming and J lost 3 bases, with 24 bases between them. This CDR3 has 17 residues. Sequencing was performed with immunoSEQ multiplex PCR; in TCRdb, only in-frame clones are kept and a portion is missing. The repertoire holds under 20,000 clones, roughly 81% seen once, with less than 9% in the top ten. This chain uses TRBV28 with TRBJ2-7; a weak D match, TRBD1 (6 bases). The sequenced sample consisted of peripheral blood. The receptor was derived from a man in his sixties with acute or convalescent COVID-19. CDR3 in DNA: TGTGCCAGCAGACCTATCGGGCCAGGGACACCTTACTACGAGCAGTACTTC. It yields the protein CASRPIGPGTPYYEQYF.